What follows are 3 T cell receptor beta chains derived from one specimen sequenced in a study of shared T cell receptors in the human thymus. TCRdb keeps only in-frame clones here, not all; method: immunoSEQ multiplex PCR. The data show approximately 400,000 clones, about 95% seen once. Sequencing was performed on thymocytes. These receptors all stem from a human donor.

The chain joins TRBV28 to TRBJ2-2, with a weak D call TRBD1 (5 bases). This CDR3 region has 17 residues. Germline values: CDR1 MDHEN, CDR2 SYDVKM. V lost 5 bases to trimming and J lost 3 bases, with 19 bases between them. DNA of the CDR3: TGTGCCAGCAGTCTCCCTCAGGGTGGAATGGACACCGGGGAGCTGTTTTTT. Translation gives CASSLPQGGMDTGELFF.

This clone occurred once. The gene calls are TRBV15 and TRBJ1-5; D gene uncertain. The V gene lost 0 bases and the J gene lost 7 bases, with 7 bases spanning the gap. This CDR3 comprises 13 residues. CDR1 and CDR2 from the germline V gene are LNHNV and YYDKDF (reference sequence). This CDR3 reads CATSRDSGQPQHF. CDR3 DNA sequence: TGTGCCACCAGCAGAGATTCAGGACAGCCCCAGCATTTT.

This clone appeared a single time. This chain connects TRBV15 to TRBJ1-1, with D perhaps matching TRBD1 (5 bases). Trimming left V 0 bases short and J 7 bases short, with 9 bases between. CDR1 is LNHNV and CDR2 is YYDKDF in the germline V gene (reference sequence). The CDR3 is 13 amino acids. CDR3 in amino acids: CATSRDRRGEAFF. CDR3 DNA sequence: TGTGCCACCAGCAGAGATAGGAGGGGTGAAGCTTTCTTT. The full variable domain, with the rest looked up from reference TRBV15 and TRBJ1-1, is DAMVIQNPRYQVTQFGKPVTLSCSQTLNHNVMYWYQQKSSQAPKLLFHYYDKDFNNEADTPDNFQSRRPNTSFCFLDIRSPGLGDTAMYLCATSRDRRGEAFFGQGTRLTVV.